The 9 T cell receptor beta chains given below trace back to one sample, sequenced in a study of T-cell reconstitution after alpha-beta-depleted transplantation in children. The TCRbeta library was prepared with unique molecular identifiers. TCRdb processed the PCR reads anew with MiXCR; each CDR3 protein has one entry. The table has 500,000 to 750,000 distinct CDR3 sequences, 20% to 30% seen once. The source material was PBMCs, sampled before TCRalphabeta/CD19-depleted stem cell transplant. These receptors all come from a boy in the first two years of life with Wiskott-Aldrich syndrome, due to receive a stem cell transplant.

The chain employs TRBV12-3 or TRBV12-4 and TRBJ1-1; D gene unclear. The CDR3 totals 14 residues. V shed 4 bases and J shed 4 bases, with 13 bases lying between them. The CDR3 sequence: CASSYLRASTEAFF. CDR3 nucleotides: TGTGCCAGCAGTTACCTACGGGCCAGCACTGAAGCTTTCTTT.

CDR3 loop: CASSIRDRHTEAFF. CDR3 coding DNA: TGTGCCAGCAGCATACGGGACAGGCACACTGAAGCTTTCTTT. This chain uses TRBV9 with TRBJ1-1; 8 bases map to TRBD1. In germline, CDR1 is SGDLS, CDR2 YYNGEE. Losses at the gene ends were 4 bases for V and 3 bases for J; bases not matched to a gene: 5. The CDR3 runs to 14 residues.

This clonotype was detected only a few times. J is TRBJ2-1 and V is TRBV20-1; D unresolved. Germline CDR1 is DFQATT and CDR2 is SNEGSKA (reference sequence). The length of the CDR3 is 14 residues. Trimming shortened V by 5 bases and J by 3 bases, and 14 bases separated the two germline ends. The CDR3 reads CSAPDQRLYNEQFF. The DNA of the CDR3 is TGCAGTGCTCCGGACCAGCGACTCTACAATGAGCAGTTCTTC.

The V call is TRBV2, the J call TRBJ1-4; 7 bases line up with TRBD1. CDR1 and CDR2 from the germline V gene are SNHLY and FYNNEI. The CDR3 is 14 residues long. The trim removed 5 bases at V and 8 bases at J, leaving 8 bases unmatched. The CDR3 is CASSPQGVWEKLFF. The DNA for the CDR3 is TGTGCCAGCAGTCCTCAGGGGGTCTGGGAAAAACTGTTTTTT. The full variable domain, with the rest looked up from reference TRBV2 and TRBJ1-4, is EPEVTQTPSHQVTQMGQEVILRCVPISNHLYFYWYRQILGQKVEFLVSFYNNEISEKSEIFDDQFSVERPDGSNFTLKIRSTKLEDSAMYFCASSPQGVWEKLFFGSGTQLSVL.

This chain connects TRBV12-3 or TRBV12-4 to TRBJ2-5; D gene ambiguous. This CDR3 is built from 14 residues. Trimming took 1 base from V and 4 from J, leaving 10 bases between them. CDR3 residues: CASSLVSSRETQYF. The CDR3 bases are TGTGCCAGCAGTTTAGTATCTTCCCGAGAGACCCAGTACTTC.

The chain combines TRBV20-1 with TRBJ1-1; D is perhaps TRBD1 (6 bases). This CDR3 is 15 amino acids long. Trimming took off 4 bases at V and 1 base at J, with 16 bases between the two ends. Germline V gene data show CDR1 as DFQATT and CDR2 as SNEGSKA (reference sequence). The CDR3 sequence is CSAIDPLDRNTEAFF. The CDR3 bases are TGCAGTGCTATAGATCCCTTGGACAGGAACACTGAAGCTTTCTTT.

V usage is TRBV7-9 and J usage is TRBJ1-1, with a tentative D call TRBD1 (6 bases). The V and J ends lost 2 bases and 7 bases respectively, with 11 bases between them. CDR1 is SEHNR and CDR2 is FQNEAQ in the germline V gene (reference sequence). The length of the CDR3 is 13 residues. DNA of the CDR3: TGTGCCAGCAGCTTACAAGAACAGGGTGAAGCTTTCTTT. Amino acid sequence: CASSLQEQGEAFF.

This clonotype was recorded a few times. The rearrangement links TRBV20-1 to TRBJ2-2, with TRBD2 identical over 8 bases. The CDR3 length is 14 residues. Germline CDR1 DFQATT, CDR2 SNEGSKA (reference sequence). Trimming at V came to 4 bases and at J to 4 bases, leaving 5 bases not matched to a gene. DNA for the CDR3: TGCAGTGCTATAGCGGGGATCTTCACCGGGGAGCTGTTTTTT. Translation gives CSAIAGIFTGELFF.

This clonotype was seen a few times. The V and J genes are TRBV20-1 and TRBJ2-7; either TRBD1 or TRBD2 may fit D (5 bases each). This CDR3 region has 15 residues. Germline V CDR1 and CDR2: DFQATT, SNEGSKA (reference sequence). V was cut by 2 bases and J by 0 bases, with 14 bases left in between. The CDR3 spells CSARFSGPSSYEQYF. In DNA form, the CDR3 reads TGCAGTGCTAGATTTTCGGGACCCTCCTCCTACGAGCAGTACTTC.